These 26 T cell receptor beta chains originate from one sample sequenced in a study of blood T cell repertoires in COVID-19. Data came from immunoSEQ multiplex PCR; TCRdb stores just in-frame clones and leaves some out. The sample has roughly 220,000 clones, approximately 86% seen once. The specimen sequenced was PBMCs or T cells enriched from blood (not recorded which). Receptor source: a woman aged 50 to 60 with acute COVID-19.

The chain recombines TRBV4-3 with TRBJ2-6, with 11 bases that match TRBD2. Germline CDR1 is LGHNA and CDR2 is YSLEER. With 3 bases clipped from V and 4 bases from J, the junction kept 14 bases outside the gene matches. This CDR3 has 20 amino acids. The CDR3 protein is CASSQALPSGRRPGANVLTF. CDR3 nucleotides: TGCGCCAGCAGCCAGGCCCTTCCTAGCGGGAGGCGTCCCGGGGCCAACGTCCTGACTTTC.

The chain employs TRBV27 and TRBJ1-1; 11 bases are shared with TRBD1. V shed 5 bases and J 1 base; nucleotides not matched to a gene: 6. Germline V gene lookup returns CDR1 MNHEY and CDR2 SMNVEV (reference sequence). The CDR3 sequence is 16 residues long. The CDR3 coding sequence is TGTGCCAGCAGTCTTCGGACAGGGGGCCCGAACACTGAAGCTTTCTTT. Its protein is CASSLRTGGPNTEAFF.

The chain uses TRBV5-8 and TRBJ1-2; perhaps TRBD1 as D (5 bases). Germline V gene sequence: CDR1 SGHTS, CDR2 YDEGEE. This CDR3 is 13 amino acids long. V was trimmed by 2 bases and J by 4 bases, leaving 9 bases between them. The CDR3 here is CASSLTGSYGYTF. DNA of the CDR3: TGTGCCAGCAGCTTAACAGGATCCTATGGCTACACCTTC.

This clone was seen more than once but under ten times. The CDR3 sequence: CAWSAPGQGVYEQYF. CDR3 nucleotide sequence: TGTGCCTGGAGTGCACCGGGACAGGGGGTCTACGAGCAGTACTTC. The V gene is TRBV30, the J gene TRBJ2-7; 11 bases map to TRBD1. Germline lookup yields CDR1 GTSNPN and CDR2 SVGIG (reference sequence). This CDR3 spans 15 amino acids. V was clipped by 1 base and J by 3 bases; unmatched bases: 5.

The chain joins TRBV2 to TRBJ2-7, with 7 bases that match TRBD2. This CDR3 contains 12 residues. V was pared by 4 bases and J by 3 bases, with 0 bases of the junction left unmatched. Per the germline V gene, CDR1 is SNHLY and CDR2 is FYNNEI. The CDR3 spells CASSGTSYEQYF. The CDR3, as DNA: TGTGCCAGCAGTGGGACTAGCTACGAGCAGTACTTC. The full variable domain, completed using reference TRBV2 and TRBJ2-7, is EPEVTQTPSHQVTQMGQEVILRCVPISNHLYFYWYRQILGQKVEFLVSFYNNEISEKSEIFDDQFSVERPDGSNFTLKIRSTKLEDSAMYFCASSGTSYEQYFGPGTRLTVT.

The table lists this clone with a count of one. CDR3: CASSRQVFTEAFF. The DNA for the CDR3 is TGTGCCAGCAGTCGACAGGTTTTTACTGAAGCTTTCTTT. J is TRBJ1-1 and V is TRBV27; a possible D gene is TRBD1 (6 bases). Germline lookup yields CDR1 MNHEY and CDR2 SMNVEV (reference sequence). The CDR3 consists of 13 residues. Trimming took off 5 bases at V and 5 bases at J, with 12 bases between the two ends.

The rearrangement joins TRBV10-2 to TRBJ2-7; 8 nucleotides align to TRBD2. The CDR3 is 13 residues long. V lost 8 bases and J lost 0; bases outside the gene matches: 3. CDR1 is WSHSY, CDR2 SAAADI, per germline. The CDR3 DNA is TGCGCCAGCCGGGGGGGCTCCTCCTACGAGCAGTACTTC. Encoded protein: CASRGGSSYEQYF.

The chain links TRBV9 to TRBJ1-1; a weak D match, TRBD1 (5 bases). V was clipped by 3 bases and J by 5 bases, with 14 bases between them. This CDR3 region has 14 residues. Looked up from germline, CDR1 is SGDLS and CDR2 is YYNGEE. CDR3 DNA sequence: TGTGCCAGCAGCGAACCGGGACGGGGGACTGAAGCTTTCTTT. Its protein product is CASSEPGRGTEAFF.

V usage is TRBV27 and J usage is TRBJ2-2; D possibly corresponds to TRBD1 (6 bases). The CDR3 is 14 amino acids. Per germline, CDR1 MNHEY and CDR2 SMNVEV (reference sequence). Deletions cut 6 bases from V and 3 bases from J, with 11 bases between. The CDR3 coding sequence is TGTGCCAGCAGGTCCCAGGGGTACACCGGGGAGCTGTTTTTT. Protein sequence: CASRSQGYTGELFF.

The gene calls are TRBV29-1 and TRBJ1-1; D is perhaps TRBD1 (6 bases). There are 12 residues in the CDR3. Germline V gene sequence: CDR1 SQVTM, CDR2 ANQGSEA. The V end lost 6 bases, the J end lost 3 bases, and 11 bases lay between the germline ends. The CDR3: CSVDTGYTEAFF. Here the CDR3 DNA reads TGCAGCGTGGATACAGGGTACACTGAAGCTTTCTTT. The complete variable domain, with remaining parts taken from reference TRBV29-1 and TRBJ1-1, reads SAVISQKPSRDICQRGTSLTIQCQVDSQVTMMFWYRQQPGQSLTLIATANQGSEATYESGFVIDKFPISRPNLTFSTLTVSNMSPEDSSIYLCSVDTGYTEAFFGQGTRLTVV.

The chain employs TRBV5-1 and TRBJ2-7; 11 bases are a match to TRBD2. The CDR3 loop spans 14 amino acids. Trimming cost V 5 bases and J 2 bases; bases outside gene matches: 3. CDR1 SGHRS and CDR2 YFSETQ come from the germline V gene. The CDR3 loop reads CASRQGLAAYEQYF. The DNA of the CDR3 is TGCGCCAGCAGGCAGGGACTAGCGGCCTACGAGCAGTACTTC.

CDR3 in amino acids: CASSESGRSYGYTF. The DNA of the CDR3 is TGCGCCAGCAGTGAGTCCGGTCGTTCCTATGGCTACACCTTC. V is TRBV10-2 and J is TRBJ1-2; D is undetermined. The length of the CDR3 is 14 residues. V was pared by 0 bases and J by 4 bases, with 9 bases between. Germline V gene data show CDR1 as WSHSY and CDR2 as SAAADI.

The chain has TRBV4-1 and TRBJ2-2; possibly TRBD1 for D (5 bases). Per the germline V gene, CDR1 is MGHRA and CDR2 is YSYEKL. This CDR3 has 11 amino acids. V lost 5 bases, J lost 7 bases, and 5 bases lay in between. This CDR3 is CASSRGGELFF. DNA for the CDR3: TGCGCCAGCAGCAGGGGCGGGGAGCTGTTTTTT.

The chain uses TRBV18 and TRBJ2-7; TRBD1 matches at 8 bases. The CDR3 sequence is 13 residues long. Germline V gene data show CDR1 as KGHSH and CDR2 as LQKENI. J gave up 6 bases and V 6 bases, and 7 bases lay outside the gene matches. CDR3 sequence reads: CASSPDRAREQYF. The CDR3 region has the DNA TGTGCCAGCTCCCCGGACAGGGCGCGCGAGCAGTACTTC.

This sequence joins TRBV18 and TRBJ2-3; D ambiguous. CDR3 size: 13 residues. The V end lost 0 bases, the J end lost 5 bases, and 6 bases lay between the germline ends. The germline V gene encodes CDR1 KGHSH and CDR2 LQKENI. This CDR3 is CASSPPTLDTQYF. DNA of the CDR3: TGTGCCAGCTCACCACCGACTCTAGATACGCAGTATTTT.

This clone was detected many times. The chain combines TRBV4-2 with TRBJ1-2; weak D call: TRBD1 (6 bases). Trimming cost V 8 bases and J 8 bases, with 18 bases left between them. Looked up from germline, CDR1 is LGHNA and CDR2 is YNFKEQ. This CDR3 is 13 amino acids long. CDR3 region: CASRGGADYGYTF. In DNA, the CDR3 is TGTGCCAGCCGGGGGGGGGCGGATTACGGCTACACCTTC.

V usage is TRBV19 and J usage is TRBJ2-2, with 9 bases that match TRBD2. The V segment lost 2 bases and the J segment 13 bases; nucleotides outside the gene matches: 8. This CDR3 is 14 amino acids long. Germline V gene data show CDR1 as LNHDA and CDR2 as SQIVND (reference sequence). In DNA form, the CDR3 reads TGTGCCAGTAGTATAATCCTAGCGGGAAAGGGGCTGTTTTTT. The encoded protein is CASSIILAGKGLFF.

The chain links TRBV5-4 to TRBJ1-2; unclear D gene. Trimming stripped 0 bases from V and 7 bases from J, with 4 bases between. Per the germline V gene, CDR1 is SGHNT and CDR2 is YYREEE (reference sequence). This CDR3 has 11 residues. The CDR3 loop is CASSLDGGYTF. The CDR3 DNA follows: TGTGCCAGCAGCTTGGACGGTGGCTACACCTTC.

The V and J genes are TRBV5-1 and TRBJ2-3; D not certain. The CDR3 is 13 residues long. CDR1 and CDR2 (germline): SGHRS, YFSETQ. With 6 bases removed from V and 6 bases from J, the gap between germline ends came to 14 bases. The CDR3 DNA sequence: TGCGCCAGCACCACCCAAGCCGGGGATACGCAGTATTTT. This encodes CASTTQAGDTQYF. The full variable domain, rest sourced from reference TRBV5-1 and TRBJ2-3, is KAGVTQTPRYLIKTRGQQVTLSCSPISGHRSVSWYQQTPGQGLQFLFEYFSETQRNKGNFPGRFSGRQFSNSRSEMNVSTLELGDSALYLCASTTQAGDTQYFGPGTRLTVL.

The CDR3 spells CASRYRDYGYGYTF. For the CDR3, the DNA is TGTGCCAGCAGATACCGGGACTACGGCTATGGCTACACCTTC. The chain joins TRBV28 to TRBJ1-2; a possible D gene is TRBD1 (5 bases). Germline values: CDR1 MDHEN, CDR2 SYDVKM. Trimming left V 6 bases short and J 4 bases short, with 15 bases between. The CDR3 length is 14 residues.

The chain uses TRBV7-9 and TRBJ1-2, with D possibly being TRBD1 (5 bases). V lost 2 bases and J lost 4, with 14 bases in between. The germline gives CDR1 SEHNR, CDR2 FQNEAQ (reference sequence). CDR3 length equals 15 residues. CDR3 loop: CASSLWQGGSYGYTF. The CDR3 nucleotides read TGTGCCAGCAGCTTATGGCAGGGAGGGAGCTATGGCTACACCTTC.

The chain uses TRBV5-1 and TRBJ2-1, with 10 positions matching TRBD2. Germline V CDR1 and CDR2: SGHRS, YFSETQ. The CDR3 sequence is 17 residues long. Trimming removed 4 bases from V and 8 bases from J; junction bases left unmatched: 15. DNA of the CDR3: TGCGCCAGCAGCGCAACCCCGCTAGCGGGAGTCTTTGATGAGCAGTTCTTC. Amino acid sequence: CASSATPLAGVFDEQFF.

This rearrangement joins TRBV5-1 to TRBJ2-7; tentatively, D is TRBD2 (5 bases). Germline lookup yields CDR1 SGHRS and CDR2 YFSETQ. The CDR3 has 16 residues. V lost 4 bases to trimming and J lost 6 bases, with 23 bases between them. The CDR3 reads CASSVIGLVGSSEQYF. The DNA of the CDR3 is TGCGCCAGCAGCGTGATAGGACTGGTAGGATCTAGCGAGCAGTACTTC.

The count of this clone is one. The chain recombines TRBV27 with TRBJ2-6; D is perhaps TRBD1 (5 bases). The CDR3 contains 14 residues. V lost 7 bases to trimming and J lost 1 base, with 8 bases between them. Germline CDR1 MNHEY, CDR2 SMNVEV (reference sequence). The CDR3 sequence is CASKGYSGANVLTF. The DNA of the CDR3 is TGTGCCAGCAAGGGGTATTCTGGGGCCAACGTCCTGACTTTC.

The gene calls are TRBV3-1 (or the pseudogene TRBV3-2) and TRBJ1-4; possible D gene TRBD1, 5 bases. Germline V gene data show CDR1 as LGHDT and CDR2 as YNNKEL (reference sequence). V shed 5 bases and J shed 6 bases, with 16 bases lying between them. CDR3 size: 15 residues. CDR3 DNA sequence: TGTGCCAGCAGCAAAAGTCAAGGGGTCTATGAAAAACTGTTTTTT. Its protein is CASSKSQGVYEKLFF.

The V gene is TRBV9, the J gene TRBJ2-6; 7 nucleotides agree with TRBD1. Per the germline V gene, CDR1 is SGDLS and CDR2 is YYNGEE. V was clipped by 3 bases and J by 1 base; unmatched bases: 1. The CDR3 is 15 residues long. The CDR3, as DNA: TGTGCCAGCAGCGCCAGGGGGTCTGGGGCCAACGTCCTGACTTTC. Its protein is CASSARGSGANVLTF.